The rows below give T cell receptor beta chains drawn from one sample of a study of cytomegalovirus exposure and HLA in healthy donors. The method was immunoSEQ multiplex PCR; TCRdb's version includes in-frame clones alone and lacks a portion of them. Of 120,000 or so clones in the sample, approximately 79% were seen once. The specimen was PBMCs. The receptors were sampled from a man between 45 and 60 years old in good health and CMV-seropositive. Each CDR3 is given with its conserved first and last residue. A D gene is named only where the DNA matches it firmly. Expanded clones get a size class; other rows say once, few or many, or leave the size out.

V	size	J	D	CDR3	DNA
TRBV2	NA	TRBJ2-7	NA	CARRDSAYEQYF	TGTGCCAGGAGGGATTCCGCCTACGAGCAGTACTTC
TRBV18	few	TRBJ1-4	NA	CASSPGGRNEKLFF	TGTGCCAGCTCCCCGGGGGGTCGGAATGAAAAACTGTTTTTT
TRBV5-4	NA	TRBJ2-5	TRBD2	CASSPAGGTQETQYF	TGTGCCAGCAGTCCAGCGGGGGGGACACAAGAGACCCAGTACTTC
TRBV9	NA	TRBJ1-2	NA	CASSGTAYGYTF	TGTGCCAGCAGCGGGACAGCGTATGGCTACACCTTC
TRBV28	NA	TRBJ1-1	TRBD1	CASSLAGGGLNTEAFF	TGTGCCAGCAGTTTGGCAGGGGGCGGGCTGAACACTGAAGCTTTCTTT
TRBV18	NA	TRBJ1-4	NA	CASSERREANEKLFF	TGTGCCAGCTCCGAGAGGAGGGAAGCTAATGAAAAACTGTTTTTT
TRBV7-9	NA	TRBJ2-2	NA	CASSQQGPGELFF	TGTGCCAGCAGCCAACAGGGTCCCGGGGAGCTGTTTTTT
TRBV11-2	NA	TRBJ2-7	TRBD1	CASSLRTGPPSYEQYF	TGTGCCAGCAGCCTCCGGACAGGGCCCCCCTCCTACGAGCAGTACTTC
TRBV27	few	TRBJ2-1	TRBD2	CASSWREEQFF	TGTGCCAGCAGCTGGCGGGAGGAGCAGTTCTTC
TRBV7-9	NA	TRBJ1-3	TRBD1	CASSLWTGERNTIYF	TGTGCCAGCAGCTTATGGACAGGGGAAAGAAACACCATATATTTT
TRBV4-2	NA	TRBJ1-2	NA	CASSQHDKNYGYTF	TGTGCCAGCAGCCAACACGACAAGAACTATGGCTACACCTTC
TRBV7-9	NA	TRBJ2-2	NA	CASSLAGVDTGELFF	TGTGCCAGCAGCTTAGCCGGTGTGGACACCGGGGAGCTGTTTTTT
TRBV5-5	NA	TRBJ2-7	NA	CASSLVFRGEQYF	TGTGCCAGCAGCTTGGTGTTTCGGGGGGAGCAGTACTTC
TRBV7-9	once	TRBJ2-7	TRBD1	CASSLGQGAEQYF	TGTGCCAGCAGCTTGGGACAGGGGGCCGAGCAGTACTTC
TRBV7-9	NA	TRBJ2-2	TRBD1	CASRDRGNTGELFF	TGTGCCAGCAGAGACAGGGGAAACACCGGGGAGCTGTTTTTT
TRBV18	NA	TRBJ2-1	TRBD2	CASSPRAGGGLYNEQFF	TGTGCCAGCTCACCAAGGGCGGGAGGGGGCCTCTACAATGAGCAGTTCTTC
TRBV7-9	NA	TRBJ2-2	NA	CASSLEQGTGELFF	TGTGCCAGCAGCTTAGAGCAGGGCACCGGGGAGCTGTTTTTT
TRBV19	once	TRBJ2-3	NA	CASSIDLESPSTDTQYF	TGTGCCAGTAGTATAGATCTCGAGTCTCCTAGCACAGATACGCAGTATTTT
TRBV6-6	NA	TRBJ2-3	TRBD2	CASRGGGRTDTQYF	TGTGCCAGTAGGGGCGGGGGGCGAACAGATACGCAGTATTTT
TRBV7-2	NA	TRBJ2-7	TRBD2	CASSYRLAGGPYEQYF	TGTGCCAGCAGCTACCGACTAGCGGGTGGCCCCTACGAGCAGTACTTC
TRBV2	NA	TRBJ1-2	TRBD1	CASSEEPTGGYGYTF	TGTGCCAGCAGTGAGGAGCCAACAGGGGGCTATGGCTACACCTTC
TRBV12-5	NA	TRBJ1-6	TRBD1	CASGLLPGQGDSPLHF	TGTGCTAGTGGTTTGTTGCCGGGACAGGGAGATTCACCCCTCCACTTT
TRBV18	NA	TRBJ1-5	NA	CASSAPGQPQHF	TGTGCCAGCTCCGCACCGGGGCAGCCCCAGCATTTT
TRBV2	NA	TRBJ2-3	TRBD2	CASSSSGLATDTQYF	TGTGCCAGCAGTTCCTCGGGACTAGCGACAGATACGCAGTATTTT
TRBV27	once	TRBJ2-7	TRBD2	CASSRGTTYEQYF	TGTGCCAGCAGTCGGGGGACTACCTACGAGCAGTACTTC
TRBV7-9	NA	TRBJ2-1	TRBD2	CASSSSGRYDNEQFF	TGTGCCAGCAGCTCTAGCGGGAGGTATGACAATGAGCAGTTCTTC
TRBV10-1	NA	TRBJ2-1	TRBD1	CATAQPGQGYNEQFF	TGCGCCACCGCTCAGCCGGGACAGGGCTACAATGAGCAGTTCTTC
TRBV18	NA	TRBJ2-7	NA	CASSPSSSFYEQYF	TGTGCCAGCTCACCAAGCTCTTCATTCTACGAGCAGTACTTC
TRBV7-2	NA	TRBJ1-1	NA	CASSLRQNEAFF	TGTGCCAGCAGCCTCCGACAGAATGAAGCTTTCTTT
TRBV27	NA	TRBJ1-1	NA	CASSLRQAFTEAFF	TGTGCCAGCAGTTTGAGACAGGCCTTTACTGAAGCTTTCTTT
TRBV28	NA	TRBJ2-2	TRBD1	CAGRQGRSTGELFF	TGTGCCGGCCGACAGGGTCGGAGCACCGGGGAGCTGTTTTTT
TRBV6-5	once	TRBJ2-5	NA	CASSWGLAEMETQYF	TGTGCCAGCAGTTGGGGCCTGGCGGAGATGGAGACCCAGTACTTC
TRBV5-4	few	TRBJ2-1	TRBD2	CASSLGLATTYNEQFF	TGTGCCAGCAGCTTGGGACTAGCGACGACCTACAATGAGCAGTTCTTC
TRBV5-4	NA	TRBJ2-1	TRBD1	CASIQGVGDQDEQFF	TGTGCCAGCATTCAGGGGGTAGGGGACCAAGATGAGCAGTTCTTC
TRBV5-1	NA	TRBJ2-5	TRBD2	CASLRTSGDETQYF	TGCGCCTCACTAAGGACTAGCGGGGATGAGACCCAGTACTTC
TRBV11-2	few	TRBJ2-1	TRBD2	CASSGTSGEGGYNEQFF	TGTGCCAGCAGCGGGACTAGCGGGGAGGGGGGTTACAATGAGCAGTTCTTC
TRBV25-1	NA	TRBJ2-5	NA	CASSEYRVGTQYF	TGTGCCAGCAGTGAATACAGGGTGGGGACCCAGTACTTC
TRBV5-4	NA	TRBJ2-7	TRBD1	CASSQGQDPTLYEQYF	TGTGCCAGCAGCCAAGGACAGGACCCTACCCTCTACGAGCAGTACTTC
TRBV19	NA	TRBJ1-1	NA	CASRPQLNTEAFF	TGTGCCAGTAGGCCGCAGTTGAACACTGAAGCTTTCTTT
TRBV25-1	NA	TRBJ2-1	TRBD2	CASSLLSGRATEQFF	TGTGCCAGCAGTCTTCTTAGCGGGAGGGCCACTGAGCAGTTCTTC
TRBV4-1	few	TRBJ2-3	TRBD2	CASSQGVGGSGSTDTQYF	TGCGCCAGCAGCCAGGGGGTGGGGGGGTCAGGCAGCACAGATACGCAGTATTTT
TRBV6-5	NA	TRBJ2-2	TRBD2	CASSYREGLLELFF	TGTGCCAGCAGTTACAGGGAGGGCTTACTGGAGCTGTTTTTT
TRBV7-6	NA	TRBJ2-3	NA	CASSSLTTTLDTQYF	TGTGCCAGCAGCAGCTTGACTACGACACTGGATACGCAGTATTTT
TRBV28	NA	TRBJ2-7	TRBD1	CATRTGTVYEQYF	TGTGCCACCCGGACAGGGACGGTCTACGAGCAGTACTTC
TRBV4-3	once	TRBJ2-3	TRBD2	CASSQGNAKRGERPDTQYF	TGCGCCAGCAGCCAAGGGAACGCGAAGCGGGGGGAAAGGCCAGATACGCAGTATTTT
TRBV5-4	NA	TRBJ1-2	NA	CASSLTGDYGYTF	TGTGCCAGCAGCTTGACAGGCGACTATGGCTACACCTTC
TRBV9	NA	TRBJ2-1	TRBD1	CASSGQGETYNEQFF	TGTGCCAGCAGCGGACAGGGAGAGACCTACAATGAGCAGTTCTTC